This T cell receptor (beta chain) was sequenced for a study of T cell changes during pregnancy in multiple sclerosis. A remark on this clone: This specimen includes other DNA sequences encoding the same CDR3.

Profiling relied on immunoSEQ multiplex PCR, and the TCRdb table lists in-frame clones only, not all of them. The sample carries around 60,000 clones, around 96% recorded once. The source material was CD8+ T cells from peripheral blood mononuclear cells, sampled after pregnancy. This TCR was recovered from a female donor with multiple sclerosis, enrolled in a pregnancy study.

In nucleotides, the CDR3 is TGTGCCAGCAGTTTATCGACAGGCAACACTGAAGCTTTCTTT. It is translated as CASSLSTGNTEAFF. V and J are TRBV27 and TRBJ1-1; D perhaps matches TRBD1 (6 bases). The CDR3 consists of 14 residues. Germline CDR1 is MNHEY and CDR2 is SMNVEV (reference sequence). The ends were cut back, 0 bases at V and 2 bases at J, with 7 bases in the middle.